Shown below are 23 T cell receptor beta chains from a single sample sequenced in a study of T cell responses to AZD1222 COVID-19 vaccine. Repertoires were generated with immunoSEQ multiplex PCR, while TCRdb's copy carries only in-frame clones and drops some. Here the sample spans 170,000 or so clones, just over 90% being singletons. The specimen was peripheral blood, collected on day 0 of AZD1222 vaccination. These receptors were obtained from an adult in good health.

The genes are TRBV5-4 and TRBJ2-4; D may correspond to TRBD1 or TRBD2 (6 bases each). Germline-derived CDR1 and CDR2 are SGHNT and YYREEE (reference sequence). V lost 3 bases and J 1 base, leaving 17 bases between the germline ends. The CDR3 loop spans 17 amino acids. CDR3 sequence reads: CASSSEGGSGAKNIQYF. The CDR3 nucleotides are TGTGCCAGCAGCTCAGAGGGGGGTTCGGGGGCCAAAAACATTCAGTACTTC.

This chain joins TRBV21-1 and TRBJ2-2; the table gives TRBD2 as D, unverified against the DNA. TRBV21-1 is annotated as a pseudogene. The CDR3 covers 14 residues. Here the CDR3 reads CASSKEASAGELFF. CDR3 coding DNA: TGTGCCAGCAGCAAAGAAGCTAGTGCCGGGGAGCTGTTTTTT.

The V and J genes are TRBV5-4 and TRBJ2-1, with 9 bases fitting TRBD1. This CDR3 spans 17 amino acids. The germline V gene has CDR1 SGHNT and CDR2 YYREEE (reference sequence). The trim removed 0 bases at V and 4 bases at J, leaving 8 bases unmatched. The CDR3 here is CASSLAVGTGTYNEQFF. The CDR3 coding sequence is TGTGCCAGCAGCTTGGCCGTGGGGACAGGGACTTACAATGAGCAGTTCTTC.

The chain links TRBV12-3 or TRBV12-4 to TRBJ1-2, with TRBD1 matching 8 bases. The CDR3 consists of 13 residues. V dropped 2 bases and J dropped 8; count of bases not matched to a gene: 4. In nucleotides, the CDR3 is TGTGCCAGCAGTTTACGGGACAGGAGGGGCTACACCTTC. Amino acids: CASSLRDRRGYTF.

The chain couples TRBV19 to TRBJ2-7; the match to TRBD2 covers 12 bases. CDR3 length: 14 residues. V trimming: 4 bases; J trimming: 2 bases; junction bases outside the gene matches: 0. Germline-derived CDR1 and CDR2 are LNHDA and SQIVND (reference sequence). CDR3 loop: CASSTSGGAYEQYF. CDR3 coding DNA: TGTGCCAGTAGTACTAGCGGGGGGGCCTACGAGCAGTACTTC.

The chain carries TRBV25-1 and TRBJ2-7; unclear D gene. The germline gives CDR1 MGHDK, CDR2 SYGVNS. The CDR3 extends over 12 amino acids. Between the trimmed V and J ends, which lost 6 bases and 6 bases, there was a span of 12 bases. CDR3 amino acids: CASRAGLGEQYF. The CDR3 DNA reads as TGTGCCAGCAGGGCAGGTTTAGGCGAGCAGTACTTC.

The V gene is TRBV7-6, the J gene TRBJ2-7; tentative D call: TRBD1 (6 bases). V dropped 5 bases and J dropped 7 bases, with 12 bases sitting between them. Germline values: CDR1 SGHVS, CDR2 FNYEAQ. This CDR3 contains 12 residues. The CDR3 reads CASSTRGGEQYF. The CDR3 nucleotides are TGTGCCAGCAGCACCAGGGGTGGGGAGCAGTACTTC.

This rearrangement joins TRBV9 to TRBJ1-5, with 7 bases matching TRBD1. V lost 3 bases and J lost 0; bases outside the gene matches: 3. The CDR3 has 15 amino acids. Germline lookup yields CDR1 SGDLS and CDR2 YYNGEE. CDR3 loop: CASSAGQYSNQPQHF. The CDR3, as DNA: TGTGCCAGCAGCGCGGGACAGTATAGCAATCAGCCCCAGCATTTT.

The rearrangement joins TRBV29-1 to TRBJ2-1; 10 nucleotides align to TRBD1. Germline assignment: CDR1 SQVTM and CDR2 ANQGSEA. This CDR3 is 13 amino acids long. V dropped 6 bases and J dropped 7; count of bases not matched to a gene: 6. CDR3 bases: TGCAGCGTGGGGACAGGGGTGGGGAATGAGCAGTTCTTC. This translates into CSVGTGVGNEQFF.

This clone came up once. This chain links TRBV7-2 with TRBJ2-2; 8 bases match TRBD1. Per the germline V gene, CDR1 is SGHTA and CDR2 is FQGNSA. V dropped 7 bases and J dropped 1; count of bases not matched to a gene: 5. The CDR3 consists of 15 residues. CDR3 bases: TGTGCCAGCACCTCCGGACAGGGGAACACCGGGGAGCTGTTTTTT. This sequence encodes CASTSGQGNTGELFF.

The DNA of the CDR3 is TGTGCCTTCGAGTGGGGGCTCTCCTACAATGAGCAGTTCTTC. The encoded protein is CAFEWGLSYNEQFF. The rearrangement links TRBV30 to TRBJ2-1; TRBD1 might be the D (6 bases). The CDR3 spans 14 residues. The ends were cut back, 7 bases at V and 0 bases at J, with 13 bases in the middle. Per the germline V gene, CDR1 is GTSNPN and CDR2 is SVGIG (reference sequence).

This chain uses TRBV7-9 with TRBJ1-1; D remains ambiguous. From germline, CDR1 is SEHNR and CDR2 FQNEAQ (reference sequence). Trimming shortened V by 2 bases and J by 0 bases, and 7 bases separated the two germline ends. The CDR3 is made up of 14 amino acids. The CDR3 coding sequence is TGTGCCAGCAGCTTAACGACAATGAACACTGAAGCTTTCTTT. Translated: CASSLTTMNTEAFF.

The chain links TRBV11-2 to TRBJ1-2, with D unresolved. CDR3 length: 19 amino acids. The V and J ends lost 5 bases and 6 bases respectively, with 31 bases between them. The V gene's germline CDR1 is SGHAT and CDR2 FQNNGV. Here the CDR3 DNA reads TGTGCCAGCAGCGATCCCTATGGCGGGATCCCCACGCTTGCGGATGGCTACACCTTC. Translation gives CASSDPYGGIPTLADGYTF.

This clone was found a few times. This chain connects TRBV29-1 to TRBJ1-1; 9 nucleotides line up with TRBD1. The CDR3 is made up of 14 amino acids. Looked up from germline, CDR1 is SQVTM and CDR2 is ANQGSEA. J lost 4 bases, V lost 4 bases, and 7 bases had no gene match. In DNA, the CDR3 is TGCAGCGTTGTTCTCTCGACAGGGGGCACTGAAGCTTTCTTT. This sequence encodes CSVVLSTGGTEAFF.

This rearrangement joins TRBV3-1 (or the pseudogene TRBV3-2) to TRBJ2-1, with D unclear. The CDR3 totals 14 residues. V was pared by 4 bases and J by 4 bases, with 11 bases between. Per germline, CDR1 LGHDT and CDR2 YNNKEL (reference sequence). CDR3 protein: CASSLPNPYNEQFF. Written as DNA, the CDR3 is TGTGCCAGCAGCCTTCCAAACCCTTACAATGAGCAGTTCTTC.

The CDR3 region is CASSQQDRVGTEAFF. Here the CDR3 DNA reads TGCGCCAGCAGCCAACAGGACAGGGTGGGCACTGAAGCTTTCTTT. The rearrangement links TRBV4-3 to TRBJ1-1; 8 positions match TRBD1. Trimming cost V 2 bases and J 4 bases; bases outside gene matches: 6. The CDR3 has 15 residues. Germline CDR1 and CDR2: LGHNA and YSLEER.

The chain is built from TRBV7-8 and TRBJ2-7; D is unresolved. The CDR3 is 12 amino acids. CDR1 is SGHVS, CDR2 FQNEAQ, per germline. V was shortened by 5 bases and J by 5 bases, with 10 bases between the two germline ends. The CDR3 region has the DNA TGTGCCAGCAGCCCACGGCCTAACGAGCAGTACTTC. The encoded protein is CASSPRPNEQYF.

The CDR3 coding sequence is TGTGCCAGCAGCCCAAGGGGTAGAGATACGCAGTATTTT. Translating gives CASSPRGRDTQYF. This rearrangement joins TRBV7-3 to TRBJ2-3; possible D gene TRBD1, 5 bases. V was pared by 5 bases and J by 5 bases, with 11 bases between. CDR3 length: 13 amino acids. CDR1 and CDR2 (germline): SGHTA, FQGTGA. Combining the CDR3 with reference TRBV7-3 and TRBJ2-3 gives the whole variable domain GAGVSQTPSNKVTEKGKYVELRCDPISGHTALYWYRQSLGQGPEFLIYFQGTGAADDSGLPNDRFFAVRPEGSVSTLKIQRTERGDSAVYLCASSPRGRDTQYFGPGTRLTVL.

The gene calls are TRBV19 and TRBJ2-7; tentatively, D is TRBD1 or TRBD2 (5 bases each). Looked up from germline, CDR1 is LNHDA and CDR2 is SQIVND (reference sequence). This CDR3 spans 15 amino acids. V was pared by 1 base and J by 1 base, with 11 bases between. The CDR3 DNA reads TGTGCCAGTAGTATAGTTTGGGGGTCGTCCTACGAGCAGTACTTC. It codes for CASSIVWGSSYEQYF. The whole variable domain, remainder taken from reference TRBV19 and TRBJ2-7, is DGGITQSPKYLFRKEGQNVTLSCEQNLNHDAMYWYRQDPGQGLRLIYYSQIVNDFQKGDIAEGYSVSREKKESFPLTVTSAQKNPTAFYLCASSIVWGSSYEQYFGPGTRLTVT.

The chain carries TRBV27 and TRBJ2-2; 10 positions agree with TRBD1. There are 15 residues in the CDR3. Germline CDR1 MNHEY, CDR2 SMNVEV (reference sequence). The J segment lost 8 bases and the V segment lost 8 bases, leaving 11 bases of the junction unmatched. The chain's CDR3 is CASAPGQGLRGELFF. For the CDR3, the DNA is TGTGCCAGCGCTCCGGGACAGGGGCTGAGGGGGGAGCTGTTTTTT.

The chain recombines TRBV5-6 with TRBJ1-2, with 9 positions matching TRBD1. This CDR3 comprises 14 residues. The germline CDR1 and CDR2 sequences are SGHDT and YYEEEE. Trimming took 0 bases from V and 8 from J; bases not matched to a gene: 5. The CDR3, as DNA: TGTGCCAGCAGCTTGGGGGGACAGGGTACCGGCTACACCTTC. Translated, it gives CASSLGGQGTGYTF.

This chain connects TRBV10-3 to TRBJ1-5, with a tentative D call TRBD1 (5 bases). Germline CDR1 is ENHRY and CDR2 is SYGVKD. There are 14 residues in the CDR3. Trimming stripped 0 bases from V and 4 bases from J, with 7 bases between. DNA for the CDR3: TGTGCCATCAGTGAGTCGCAGGGTAATCAGCCCCAGCATTTT. The encoded protein is CAISESQGNQPQHF.

The chain couples TRBV10-3 to TRBJ1-5; no firm D call. The germline V gene has CDR1 ENHRY and CDR2 SYGVKD. The CDR3 loop spans 13 amino acids. The V end lost 4 bases, the J end lost 0 bases, and 4 bases lay between the germline ends. CDR3 DNA sequence: TGTGCCATCAGTGCTCATAGCAATCAGCCCCAGCATTTT. Translation gives CAISAHSNQPQHF.